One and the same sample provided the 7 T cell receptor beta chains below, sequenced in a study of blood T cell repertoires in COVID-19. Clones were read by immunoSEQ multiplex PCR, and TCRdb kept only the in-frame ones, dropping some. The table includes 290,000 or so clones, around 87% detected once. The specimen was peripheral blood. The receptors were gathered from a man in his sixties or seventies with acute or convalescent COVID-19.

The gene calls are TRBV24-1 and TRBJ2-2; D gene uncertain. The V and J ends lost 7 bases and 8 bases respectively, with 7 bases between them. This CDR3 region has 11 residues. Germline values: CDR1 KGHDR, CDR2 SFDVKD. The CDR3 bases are TGTGCCACCAGCCGGCGGGGGGAGCTGTTTTTT. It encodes CATSRRGELFF.

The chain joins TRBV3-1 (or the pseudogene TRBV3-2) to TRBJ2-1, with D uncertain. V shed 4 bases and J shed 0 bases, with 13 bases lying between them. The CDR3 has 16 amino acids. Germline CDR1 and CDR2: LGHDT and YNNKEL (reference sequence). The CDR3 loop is CASSPRDLVSYNEQFF. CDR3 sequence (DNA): TGTGCCAGCAGCCCAAGAGACTTGGTCTCCTACAATGAGCAGTTCTTC.

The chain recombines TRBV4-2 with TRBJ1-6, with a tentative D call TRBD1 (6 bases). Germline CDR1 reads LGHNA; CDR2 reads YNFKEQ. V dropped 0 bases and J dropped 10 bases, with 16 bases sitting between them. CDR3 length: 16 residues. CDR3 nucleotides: TGTGCCAGCAGCCAAGATTGGGGGGGGGCCGGGTCACCCCTCCACTTT. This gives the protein CASSQDWGGAGSPLHF.

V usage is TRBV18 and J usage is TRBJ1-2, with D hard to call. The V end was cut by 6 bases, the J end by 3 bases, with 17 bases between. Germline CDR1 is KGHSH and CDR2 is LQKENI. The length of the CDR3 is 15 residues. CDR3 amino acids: CASSPGSRYDYGYTF. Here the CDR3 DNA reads TGTGCCAGCTCCCCGGGGTCAAGATACGACTATGGCTACACCTTC.

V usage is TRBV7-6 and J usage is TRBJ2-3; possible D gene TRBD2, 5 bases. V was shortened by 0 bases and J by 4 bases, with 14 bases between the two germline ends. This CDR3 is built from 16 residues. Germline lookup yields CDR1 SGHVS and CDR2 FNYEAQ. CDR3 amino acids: CASSLASLANADTQYF. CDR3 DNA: TGTGCCAGCAGCTTAGCTAGCCTAGCTAACGCAGATACGCAGTATTTT.

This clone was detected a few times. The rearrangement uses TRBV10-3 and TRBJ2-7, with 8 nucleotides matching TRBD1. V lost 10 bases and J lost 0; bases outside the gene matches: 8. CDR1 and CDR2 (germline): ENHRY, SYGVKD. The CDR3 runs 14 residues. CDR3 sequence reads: CATWDRSSSYEQYF. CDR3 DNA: TGTGCCACTTGGGACAGGTCGAGCTCCTACGAGCAGTACTTC.

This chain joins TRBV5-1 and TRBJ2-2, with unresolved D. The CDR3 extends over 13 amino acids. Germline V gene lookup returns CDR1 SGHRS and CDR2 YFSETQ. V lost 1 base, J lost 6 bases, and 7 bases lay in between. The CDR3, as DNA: TGCGCCAGCAGCTTGCAGTTCTCCGGGGAGCTGTTTTTT. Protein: CASSLQFSGELFF.